These 3 T cell receptor beta chains share one sample of origin, sequenced in a study of T cell repertoires in cytomegalovirus infection. Using its own MiXCR run on the reads, TCRdb lists one record per CDR3 protein. The profile shows around 450,000 distinct CDR3 sequences, over 9% of them singletons. The sample comprised PBMCs. These receptors all come from a human donor in good health (CMV status not recorded). Some clones in this sample may be carry-over from other donors' samples.

This clonotype was observed at least ten times. V usage is TRBV6-5 and J usage is TRBJ1-5; 7 nucleotides line up with TRBD1. V gave up 5 bases and J gave up 5 bases; unmatched junction bases: 3. This CDR3 region has 13 residues. CDR1 is MNHEY, CDR2 SVGAGI, per germline. CDR3 sequence (DNA): TGTGCCAGCAGTAGGGGGCCGGATCAGCCCCAGCATTTT. Translating it yields CASSRGPDQPQHF.

This clonotype appeared many times. This chain connects TRBV11-1 to TRBJ1-1; possibly TRBD1 for D (6 bases). This CDR3 contains 14 residues. From germline, CDR1 is SGHAT and CDR2 FQDESV (reference sequence). The V and J ends lost 3 bases and 0 bases respectively, with 8 bases between them. The CDR3 nucleotides read TGTGCCAGCAGCTTCCAGGGGCTGAACACTGAAGCTTTCTTT. Protein: CASSFQGLNTEAFF. The full variable domain, completed using reference TRBV11-1 and TRBJ1-1, is EAEVAQSPRYKITEKSQAVAFWCDPISGHATLYWYRQILGQGPELLVQFQDESVVDDSQLPKDRFSAERLKGVDSTLKIQPAELGDSAMYLCASSFQGLNTEAFFGQGTRLTVV.

This clonotype was recorded at least ten times. The rearrangement uses TRBV7-9 and TRBJ1-2; the match to TRBD1 covers 7 bases. This CDR3 has 14 residues. J gave up 4 bases and V 5 bases, and 7 bases lay outside the gene matches. Germline values: CDR1 SEHNR, CDR2 FQNEAQ (reference sequence). Here the CDR3 reads CASSTKGGIYGYTF. CDR3 sequence (DNA): TGTGCCAGCAGCACGAAAGGGGGCATCTATGGCTACACCTTC.